This T cell receptor beta chain was found in a study of T cells in Graves' hyperthyroidism and ophthalmopathy (dated by TCRdb to between 2018 and 2021). With regard to the full study: Peripheral blood was sampled at the time of initial diagnosis, prior to any treatment. An independent validation cohort of about 20 hyperthyroidism patients and more than 15 patients who later progressed to ophthalmopathy tested prospective prediction of ophthalmopathy. According to the paper, TCR Vbeta CDR3 sequencing was carried out on over 130 peripheral blood samples, which came from over 40 ophthalmopathy, around 75 hyperthyroidism and around 17 progressor patients. For training and testing, the 100 or so patients in the discovery cohort were randomly divided in a 7:3 ratio. The study also compared thyroid tissue and blood T-cell repertoires from five or six Graves' hyperthyroidism patients. Once sampling was done, hyperthyroidism patients were given methimazole at a starting dose of 30 mg daily, whereas ophthalmopathy patients were given high-dose intravenous methylprednisolone. To identify distinguishing TCR V-J signatures, a discovery cohort of 100 patients was used, comprising some 45 with Graves' ophthalmopathy and around 57 with stable Graves' hyperthyroidism. Overall results and qualifications from the work: Sample size was not statistically predetermined, and blinding of investigators to group allocation was not performed. A 13 V-J signature model separated ophthalmopathy from stable hyperthyroidism, with around 88% sensitivity and 81% to 82% specificity in cross-validation and 80%/75% in testing. During validation, the model predicted progression to ophthalmopathy a median of approximately 6 months ahead of onset, with around 65% sensitivity and more than 72% specificity. Blood samples also contained most of the expanded thyroid clonotypes (frequency above 0.001), which suggests that blood repertoires may reflect thyroid immune responses.

The TCR beta CDR3 regions were amplified from the RNA transcripts. The TCR CDR3 was subjected to a first round of RT-PCR using the HTBI primer set and the Qiagen OneStep RT-PCR kit. The libraries were constructed in a second round of multiplex PCR and then size-selected and purified. Libraries were sequenced paired-end with 100 bp reads on an Illumina HiSeq2000. On the study's bioinformatics: SOAPnuke was used to process the raw data, removing reads that contained adapters or uncalled bases, had a mean Phred below 15, or lacked an exact match to the constant primer or identifier. High-quality paired reads were merged using COPE v1.2.5, and each unique nucleotide sequence was defined as a clonotype. Clonotypes were aligned to IMGT TRBV, TRBD and TRBJ reference segments using MiTCR v1.1. The analysis included only V-J combinations with a frequency above 0.0001, which together covered roughly 99% of the repertoires. A TCS score was defined as the ratio between F50 (clonal expansion) and ExV (chaos), using BLOSUM62-based TCRdist between CDR3 peptides within each V-J. Welch's t-statistics and random forest reduced around 520 V-J features to 13, which were used in a naive Bayes classifier (R e1071). Using fastp trimming at Q25 and MiXCR clonotype assembly, TCRdb reanalyzed the public sequencing data and kept in-frame beta chains. For every CDR3 protein sequence, its rows merge into one entry that carries the most common genes and DNA. Here the V and J calls rest on TCRdb's processing, not on the authors' analysis. The sample records fewer than 450,000 distinct CDR3 sequences, roughly 15% of which are singletons. The top ten clonotypes cover roughly a fifth of the sample.

The germline V gene (reference sequence) specifies DFQATT as CDR1 and SNEGSKA as CDR2. The CDR3 starts with the cysteine, ends with the phenylalanine, and has 17 residues. Kept here is only the CDR3 DNA, which spans 51 bases and is read in frame from base 1. Trimming leaves V shorter by 3 bases and J shorter by 9 bases, with the junction holding 12 bases beyond the gene matches. In this sample, this clonotype turned up many times. There is no known antigen for this receptor. The input lacks base qualities; no much larger clone sits a single base away. In the ophthalmopathy patients, disease was moderately to severely active, with a Clinical Activity Score of 3 or more, a NOSPECS grade of 4 or more, and a duration of less than 3 months. Exclusion was applied to patients with uncontrolled infections, other autoimmune diseases, pregnancy or lactation. Diagnoses were based on clinical symptoms, serum thyroxine and TRAb, thyroid ultrasound and orbital computed tomography. PBMCs were isolated from around 10 ml of fresh peripheral blood by Ficoll-Paque density gradient centrifugation. Total RNA was extracted with Trizol reagent, and quality was checked on an Agilent 2100 Bioanalyzer.

Sequenced input: blood. The chain couples TRBV20-1 to TRBJ2-1, with TRBD2 matching 15 junction bases. This receptor was taken from a woman aged 60-75 years with Graves' ophthalmopathy. Here is the DNA: TGCAGTGCTAGTCGCCCACCGGGACTAGCGGGAGGTGGTGAGCAGTTCTTC. It is translated as CSASRPPGLAGGGEQFF.